These 32 T cell receptor beta chains were sequenced from one sample in a study of shared clonotypes between healthy human individuals. Method: immunoSEQ multiplex PCR; TCRdb's copy keeps in-frame clones and lacks some. The repertoire holds around 550,000 clones, 90% to 96% seen once, with approximately 0.062% in the top ten. Input material: naive CD4+ T cells sorted from blood. Regarding subset: CD45RA+ positively selected. The receptor source for this set is a young woman in good health.

The rearrangement links TRBV5-4 to TRBJ2-7, with D unresolved. CDR1 and CDR2 (germline): SGHNT, YYREEE (reference sequence). Trimming pared 4 bases from V and 3 bases from J, leaving 11 bases between. The CDR3 has 13 amino acids. CDR3 sequence reads: CASSHGASYEQYF. For the CDR3, the DNA is TGTGCCAGCAGCCATGGAGCAAGCTACGAGCAGTACTTC. Full variable domain (remainder filled in from reference TRBV5-4 and TRBJ2-7): ETGVTQSPTHLIKTRGQQVTLRCSSQSGHNTVSWYQQALGQGPQFIFQYYREEENGRGNFPPRFSGLQFPNYSSELNVNALELDDSALYLCASSHGASYEQYFGPGTRLTVT.

This chain uses TRBV29-1 with TRBJ2-7; TRBD1 aligns across 9 bases. V gave up 7 bases and J gave up 0 bases; unmatched junction bases: 4. Germline V gene data show CDR1 as SQVTM and CDR2 as ANQGSEA. This CDR3 comprises 13 residues. The CDR3 DNA follows: TGCAGCGCAGGGACAGGGAGCTCCTACGAGCAGTACTTC. This gives the protein CSAGTGSSYEQYF.

The chain employs TRBV19 and TRBJ2-5, with 10 nucleotides matching TRBD2. The J call may be mistaken, given a closer DNA end match to TRBJ2-7. CDR3 length equals 15 residues. CDR1 and CDR2 (germline): LNHDA, SQIVND (reference sequence). This CDR3 is CASSPGLADSYEQYF. CDR3 in DNA: TGTGCCAGTAGTCCCGGACTAGCGGACTCCTACGAGCAGTACTTC.

The chain recombines TRBV10-2 with TRBJ2-5; TRBD1 matches 8 bases. The CDR3 length is 16 residues. Germline CDR1 is WSHSY and CDR2 is SAAADI. V dropped 3 bases and J dropped 2; count of bases not matched to a gene: 8. Written as DNA, the CDR3 is TGCGCCAGCAGTGACGGACAGGGCGGAGAGCAAGAGACCCAGTACTTC. This sequence encodes CASSDGQGGEQETQYF.

V usage is TRBV2 and J usage is TRBJ2-1, with 8 bases fitting TRBD2. The CDR3 is made up of 15 amino acids. With 5 bases clipped from V and 7 bases from J, the junction kept 10 bases outside the gene matches. Germline lookup yields CDR1 SNHLY and CDR2 FYNNEI. DNA of the CDR3: TGTGCCAGCAGTTGGACTAGCCAAGGCGGTAATGAGCAGTTCTTC. It yields the protein CASSWTSQGGNEQFF.

The J gene is TRBJ1-1, the V gene TRBV28; possible D gene TRBD1, 6 bases. Germline loops: CDR1 MDHEN, CDR2 SYDVKM. Trimming left V 5 bases short and J 3 bases short, with 16 bases between. The CDR3 loop spans 15 amino acids. The CDR3 region has the DNA TGTGCCAGCAGTCTAAGGGGGTTTTGGGACACTGAAGCTTTCTTT. Translated: CASSLRGFWDTEAFF.

This clone was detected a few times. The rearrangement uses TRBV20-1 and TRBJ1-2, with 7 bases matching TRBD1. The germline V gene has CDR1 DFQATT and CDR2 SNEGSKA (reference sequence). The CDR3 loop spans 11 amino acids. As DNA, the CDR3 is TGCAGGACAGGGTCGGACTATGGCTACACCTTC. Translating it yields CRTGSDYGYTF.

The rearrangement uses TRBV10-3 and TRBJ1-1, with 9 bases identical to TRBD1. The CDR3 runs to 14 residues. Germline assignment: CDR1 ENHRY and CDR2 SYGVKD. With V trimmed by 4 bases and J by 6 bases, 6 bases remained unmatched. The chain's CDR3 is CAISAAQGASEAFF. The CDR3 DNA reads TGTGCCATCAGTGCTGCACAGGGGGCTTCTGAAGCTTTCTTT.

V is TRBV18 and J is TRBJ2-1; D is perhaps TRBD1 (5 bases). V dropped 7 bases and J dropped 5 bases, with 12 bases sitting between them. This CDR3 comprises 13 residues. Per the germline V gene, CDR1 is KGHSH and CDR2 is LQKENI. CDR3 loop: CASLGTRDNEQFF. CDR3 bases: TGTGCCAGCTTAGGAACCAGGGACAATGAGCAGTTCTTC.

The V gene is TRBV5-4, the J gene TRBJ2-1; the D gene is possibly TRBD2 (6 bases). The ends were cut back, 0 bases at V and 1 base at J, with 8 bases in the middle. Germline V CDR1 and CDR2: SGHNT, YYREEE (reference sequence). The CDR3 is 15 amino acids. As DNA, the CDR3 is TGTGCCAGCAGCTTGGACGGGACTTCCTACAATGAGCAGTTCTTC. Its protein is CASSLDGTSYNEQFF.

This chain uses TRBV28 with TRBJ2-1, with a tentative D call TRBD2 (5 bases). Germline V CDR1 and CDR2: MDHEN, SYDVKM. CDR3 size: 15 residues. V dropped 2 bases and J dropped 1 base, with 9 bases sitting between them. DNA of the CDR3: TGTGCCAGCAGTTTACCAGAGGGTTCCTACAATGAGCAGTTCTTC. Protein product: CASSLPEGSYNEQFF.

This sequence joins TRBV5-4 and TRBJ2-7; the D gene is possibly TRBD2 (5 bases). Germline assignment: CDR1 SGHNT and CDR2 YYREEE (reference sequence). The V end was cut by 3 bases, the J end by 4 bases, with 17 bases between. CDR3 size: 15 residues. The DNA for the CDR3 is TGTGCCAGCAGCTCGGGGATAGGCGCACGGTACGAGCAGTACTTC. Protein sequence: CASSSGIGARYEQYF.

As for this clone: The identical CDR3 is also encoded by other nucleotide sequences in the sample. The chain couples TRBV28 to TRBJ2-3, with 7 bases fitting TRBD1. Trimming at V came to 2 bases and at J to 1 base, leaving 3 bases not matched to a gene. There are 15 residues in the CDR3. Germline values: CDR1 MDHEN, CDR2 SYDVKM. Here the CDR3 DNA reads TGTGCCAGCAGTTTACCCGGACAGGGCACAGATACGCAGTATTTT. Translating gives CASSLPGQGTDTQYF.

This clone was counted once. The chain uses TRBV28 and TRBJ1-4, with D hard to call. The V gene lost 7 bases and the J gene lost 6 bases, with 12 bases spanning the gap. CDR3 length: 13 residues. Germline V gene data show CDR1 as MDHEN and CDR2 as SYDVKM. DNA of the CDR3: TGTGCCAGCATCGCGGGAAATGATGAAAAACTGTTTTTT. Its protein is CASIAGNDEKLFF.

This sequence joins TRBV5-1 and TRBJ2-2, with 8 positions matching TRBD1. Germline values: CDR1 SGHRS, CDR2 YFSETQ. The CDR3 loop spans 16 amino acids. The junction had 10 bases not matched to a gene; V was cut back by 1 base and J by 8 bases. The CDR3 DNA sequence: TGCGCCAGCAGCTTGTTTCAGGGGGCGTCTTCTGGGGAGCTGTTTTTT. It is translated as CASSLFQGASSGELFF.

The V and J genes are TRBV6-5 and TRBJ2-7; TRBD1 aligns across 8 bases. In germline, CDR1 is MNHEY, CDR2 SVGAGI. The CDR3 totals 15 residues. V dropped 5 bases and J dropped 2; count of bases not matched to a gene: 8. In nucleotides, the CDR3 is TGTGCCAGCAGTCCGCGTAGGACAGGGCCCTACGAGCAGTACTTC. Amino acids: CASSPRRTGPYEQYF.

In this sample, this clone turned up once. The rearrangement links TRBV2 to TRBJ2-1, with TRBD2 identical over 12 bases. The CDR3 is 17 amino acids. J was trimmed by 0 bases and V by 7 bases; bases with no gene match: 7. Germline CDR1 is SNHLY and CDR2 is FYNNEI. CDR3 nucleotides: TGTGCCAGCACCGGGACTAGCGGGTGGAGCTCCTACAATGAGCAGTTCTTC. Its translation is CASTGTSGWSSYNEQFF.

The chain couples TRBV28 to TRBJ1-2; the D gene is possibly TRBD1 (5 bases). The germline V and J ends were trimmed by 2 bases and 3 bases, with 7 bases remaining between them. The CDR3 runs 13 residues. Germline V CDR1 and CDR2: MDHEN, SYDVKM. CDR3: CASSLGTDYGYTF. CDR3 DNA: TGTGCCAGCAGTTTAGGGACGGACTATGGCTACACCTTC.

V usage is TRBV19 and J usage is TRBJ1-5; 8 bases line up with TRBD1. V lost 5 bases and J lost 6; bases outside the gene matches: 6. The germline CDR1 and CDR2 sequences are LNHDA and SQIVND (reference sequence). CDR3 length: 14 residues. The CDR3 loop is CASSSGQGGQPQHF. In nucleotides, the CDR3 is TGTGCCAGTAGTTCCGGACAGGGTGGTCAGCCCCAGCATTTT.

V gene TRBV5-1 combines with J gene TRBJ2-5; the D gene is possibly TRBD2 (6 bases). This CDR3 region has 16 residues. V shed 0 bases and J shed 4 bases, with 16 bases lying between them. Germline CDR1 SGHRS, CDR2 YFSETQ. The CDR3 nucleotides read TGCGCCAGCAGCTTGGTGCCAGCGGGTGGCGGAGAGACCCAGTACTTC. Translation: CASSLVPAGGGETQYF.

The rearrangement uses TRBV19 and TRBJ2-5; the D call may be TRBD1 or TRBD2 (5 bases each). The germline CDR1 and CDR2 sequences are LNHDA and SQIVND (reference sequence). With 5 bases removed from V and 1 base from J, the gap between germline ends came to 17 bases. The length of the CDR3 is 16 residues. CDR3 region: CASSGLALGAQETQYF. The CDR3 nucleotides read TGTGCCAGTAGTGGGCTAGCATTAGGGGCCCAAGAGACCCAGTACTTC.

The chain employs TRBV4-1 and TRBJ2-5; TRBD2 agrees at 10 bases. V lost 4 bases and J lost 2; bases outside the gene matches: 7. This CDR3 region has 16 residues. CDR1 and CDR2 (germline): MGHRA, YSYEKL. The CDR3 bases are TGCGCCAGCAGCCGGACGGGGACTAGCGATCAAGAGACCCAGTACTTC. The encoded protein is CASSRTGTSDQETQYF.

The chain links TRBV5-5 to TRBJ1-2, with D unclear. CDR1 and CDR2 from the germline V gene are SGHKS and YYEKEE (reference sequence). Trimming removed 4 bases from V and 6 bases from J, with 13 bases in between. The CDR3 is 13 amino acids. The DNA of the CDR3 is TGTGCCAGCAGCCCCATGAGGTCCGATGGCTACACCTTC. This translates into CASSPMRSDGYTF. The full variable domain, with the rest looked up from reference TRBV5-5 and TRBJ1-2, is DAGVTQSPTHLIKTRGQQVTLRCSPISGHKSVSWYQQVLGQGPQFIFQYYEKEERGRGNFPDRFSARQFPNYSSELNVNALLLGDSALYLCASSPMRSDGYTFGSGTRLTVV.

This clone appeared a few times. The chain is built from TRBV14 and TRBJ1-5; TRBD1 agrees at 7 bases. The CDR3 spans 13 residues. Germline V gene data show CDR1 as SGHDN and CDR2 as FVKESK. V trimming: 4 bases; J trimming: 6 bases; junction bases outside the gene matches: 3. Here the CDR3 reads CASSRTGSQPQHF. CDR3 in DNA: TGTGCCAGCAGCCGGACAGGCTCTCAGCCCCAGCATTTT.

This chain connects TRBV28 to TRBJ2-7, with 10 bases matching TRBD2. With V trimmed by 4 bases and J by 0 bases, 6 bases remained unmatched. Germline CDR1 is MDHEN and CDR2 is SYDVKM. This CDR3 comprises 16 residues. The CDR3 protein is CASSSYLAGDSYEQYF. DNA of the CDR3: TGTGCCAGCAGTTCATACCTAGCGGGAGACTCCTACGAGCAGTACTTC.

This clone is a singleton in its sample. The gene calls are TRBV7-2 and TRBJ2-7, with 9 bases that match TRBD1. Per germline, CDR1 SGHTA and CDR2 FQGNSA. This CDR3 has 16 amino acids. V was pared by 3 bases and J by 3 bases, with 9 bases of the junction left unmatched. The CDR3 DNA sequence: TGTGCCAGCAGCTTTACCGGGACAGGGTACAACTACGAGCAGTACTTC. It is translated as CASSFTGTGYNYEQYF.

V gene TRBV28 combines with J gene TRBJ1-5; weak D call: TRBD1 (5 bases). The germline gives CDR1 MDHEN, CDR2 SYDVKM. Trimming took 5 bases from V and 8 from J, leaving 13 bases between them. This CDR3 spans 13 amino acids. CDR3 nucleotides: TGTGCCAGCAGTCCGGGACGAACGGAGCCCCAGCATTTT. Translated, it gives CASSPGRTEPQHF.

CDR3 in amino acids: CVRSYRQGEAYEQYF. The DNA for the CDR3 is TGTGTCAGAAGCTACCGACAGGGGGAGGCCTACGAGCAGTACTTC. The chain is built from TRBV7-5 and TRBJ2-7; no DNA check was done on the table's D call, TRBD1. TRBV7-5 is labeled a pseudogene. The CDR3 spans 15 residues.

The count of this clone is one. V usage is TRBV6-5 and J usage is TRBJ1-2; tentatively, D is TRBD1 (5 bases). Trimming shortened V by 5 bases and J by 2 bases, and 15 bases separated the two germline ends. Germline CDR1 is MNHEY and CDR2 is SVGAGI. The CDR3 has 15 residues. This CDR3 reads CASSPRTGVNYGYTF. The CDR3 DNA reads as TGTGCCAGCAGTCCGAGAACAGGCGTGAACTATGGCTACACCTTC.

As DNA, the CDR3 is TGTGCCAGCGGACCAGGGGGAGTAGCAGATACGCAGTATTTT. Its translation is CASGPGGVADTQYF. The chain recombines TRBV28 with TRBJ2-3; 7 bases match TRBD1. The germline CDR1 and CDR2 sequences are MDHEN and SYDVKM. V shed 8 bases and J 4 bases; nucleotides not matched to a gene: 9. The CDR3 sequence is 14 residues long.

Note on this clone: At the DNA level, this CDR3 is encoded by other sequences in the same sample as well. The chain recombines TRBV27 with TRBJ2-7; D perhaps matches TRBD1 (7 bases). Germline V lookup: CDR1 MNHEY, CDR2 SMNVEV (reference sequence). CDR3 length: 14 amino acids. The ends were cut back, 2 bases at V and 2 bases at J, with 10 bases in the middle. CDR3 sequence reads: CASSLGRGAYEQYF. CDR3 DNA sequence: TGTGCCAGCAGTTTAGGCAGGGGGGCCTACGAGCAGTACTTC.

This clone has just one count. This chain joins TRBV7-2 and TRBJ2-1; 7 bases are a match to TRBD2. Unmatched junction bases numbered 7, after V lost 0 bases and J lost 5 bases. Germline values: CDR1 SGHTA, CDR2 FQGNSA. The CDR3 sequence is 16 residues long. CDR3 region: CASSLAGAGNNNEQFF. The DNA of the CDR3 is TGTGCCAGCAGCTTAGCAGGAGCGGGGAACAACAATGAGCAGTTCTTC.